This passage covers 21 T cell receptor beta chains from one sample sequenced in a study of radiation and T cells in renal cell carcinoma. Sequencing used immunoSEQ multiplex PCR; TCRdb keeps in-frame clones, though not all of them. Found here are some 150,000 clones, roughly 90% of them singletons; the top ten hold more than 10%. This sample's time point: baseline pretreatment blood. The treatment: 15 Gy SBRT to primary tumor, nephrectomy 4 weeks later. The sequencing here drew on blood, taken from a patient whose treatment included radiotherapy and nephrectomy. The receptors were gathered from a woman aged 45 to 65 with renal cell carcinoma.

J is TRBJ1-1 and V is TRBV25-1; the match to TRBD1 covers 7 bases. With V trimmed by 3 bases and J by 4 bases, 8 bases remained unmatched. Germline V gene data show CDR1 as MGHDK and CDR2 as SYGVNS. The CDR3 length is 15 residues. The CDR3 spells CASSDPTGLSTEAFF. CDR3 coding DNA: TGTGCCAGCAGTGACCCGACAGGGTTGAGCACTGAAGCTTTCTTT.

As to this clone: In the same sample, other DNA sequences code for this CDR3. The chain carries TRBV7-2 and TRBJ1-1; D is undetermined. V was clipped by 1 base and J by 3 bases, with 9 bases between them. The V gene's germline CDR1 is SGHTA and CDR2 FQGNSA. The length of the CDR3 is 14 residues. The CDR3, as DNA: TGTGCCAGCAGCTTAGGTGGTGGGGACACTGAAGCTTTCTTT. It codes for CASSLGGGDTEAFF.

V usage is TRBV4-1 and J usage is TRBJ1-2; no clear D. Trimming took 1 base from V and 1 from J, leaving 13 bases between them. The CDR3 totals 16 residues. Germline V CDR1 and CDR2: MGHRA, YSYEKL. The CDR3 nucleotides are TGCGCCAGCAGCCAAGTCCAGCCTACCTATAACTATGGCTACACCTTC. Translated, it gives CASSQVQPTYNYGYTF.

The gene calls are TRBV29-1 and TRBJ2-5; TRBD1 matches 12 bases. The germline CDR1 and CDR2 sequences are SQVTM and ANQGSEA. The CDR3 sequence is 13 residues long. With V trimmed by 7 bases and J by 2 bases, 2 bases remained unmatched. CDR3 in DNA: TGCAGCGCGGGACAGGGGGCACAAGAGACCCAGTACTTC. Its protein is CSAGQGAQETQYF. Supplemented by reference TRBV29-1 and TRBJ2-5, the full variable domain reads SAVISQKPSRDICQRGTSLTIQCQVDSQVTMMFWYRQQPGQSLTLIATANQGSEATYESGFVIDKFPISRPNLTFSTLTVSNMSPEDSSIYLCSAGQGAQETQYFGPGTRLLVL.

V gene TRBV29-1 combines with J gene TRBJ1-5; no clear D gene. CDR1 SQVTM and CDR2 ANQGSEA come from the germline V gene. This CDR3 has 14 amino acids. Between the trimmed V and J ends, which lost 6 bases and 2 bases, there was a span of 14 bases. CDR3: CSVILDGGNQPQHF. The CDR3 region has the DNA TGCAGCGTAATCTTGGATGGGGGCAATCAGCCCCAGCATTTT. Using reference TRBV29-1 and TRBJ1-5 for the parts outside the CDR3, the full variable domain is SAVISQKPSRDICQRGTSLTIQCQVDSQVTMMFWYRQQPGQSLTLIATANQGSEATYESGFVIDKFPISRPNLTFSTLTVSNMSPEDSSIYLCSVILDGGNQPQHFGDGTRLSIL.

The V gene is TRBV5-5, the J gene TRBJ1-4; a possible D gene is TRBD1 (5 bases). CDR1 and CDR2 (germline): SGHKS, YYEKEE (reference sequence). Trimming left V 4 bases short and J 7 bases short, with 11 bases between. This CDR3 comprises 13 residues. The CDR3 sequence is CASSLQGSEKLFF. CDR3 DNA sequence: TGTGCCAGCAGCCTTCAGGGAAGTGAAAAACTGTTTTTT.

This rearrangement joins TRBV15 to TRBJ2-1; D call uncertain. Germline V lookup: CDR1 LNHNV, CDR2 YYDKDF (reference sequence). The CDR3 runs to 15 residues. V dropped 0 bases and J dropped 3 bases, with 9 bases sitting between them. Written as DNA, the CDR3 is TGTGCCACCAGCAGAGATTCCCCCAGCTACAATGAGCAGTTCTTC. It specifies CATSRDSPSYNEQFF.

The chain carries TRBV19 and TRBJ1-4; D remains unclear. The V end was cut by 3 bases, the J end by 8 bases, with 16 bases between. Germline values: CDR1 LNHDA, CDR2 SQIVND (reference sequence). The CDR3 consists of 15 residues. CDR3 region: CASSIPGLEGEKLFF. CDR3 coding DNA: TGTGCCAGTAGTATCCCCGGACTTGAAGGGGAAAAACTGTTTTTT.

The rearrangement links TRBV5-1 to TRBJ2-2; D is possibly TRBD1 (6 bases). Germline V gives CDR1 SGHRS, CDR2 YFSETQ. V lost 0 bases and J lost 4, with 7 bases in between. This CDR3 region has 14 residues. CDR3 sequence: CASSLVRGTGELFF. In DNA form, the CDR3 reads TGCGCCAGCAGCTTGGTCAGGGGCACCGGGGAGCTGTTTTTT.

This clone has more than one count but fewer than ten. The chain joins TRBV7-3 to TRBJ2-3; 8 nucleotides line up with TRBD2. Trimming cost V 5 bases and J 11 bases; bases outside gene matches: 9. CDR3 length: 13 residues. Germline-derived CDR1 and CDR2 are SGHTA and FQGTGA. This chain's CDR3 is CASSEVAGIWQYF. For the CDR3, the DNA is TGTGCCAGCAGCGAAGTAGCGGGGATCTGGCAGTATTTT. The full variable domain, its missing parts supplied by reference TRBV7-3 and TRBJ2-3, is GAGVSQTPSNKVTEKGKYVELRCDPISGHTALYWYRQSLGQGPEFLIYFQGTGAADDSGLPNDRFFAVRPEGSVSTLKIQRTERGDSAVYLCASSEVAGIWQYFGPGTRLTVL.

The CDR3 protein is CASSQSFPTNEKLFF. The CDR3 nucleotides read TGCGCCAGCAGCCAAAGCTTTCCAACTAATGAAAAACTGTTTTTT. This chain links TRBV4-1 with TRBJ1-4; D call uncertain. Germline loops: CDR1 MGHRA, CDR2 YSYEKL. This CDR3 is 15 amino acids long. Trimming shortened V by 2 bases and J by 0 bases, and 7 bases separated the two germline ends.

Here the CDR3 reads CASSFGTGSADTQYF. In nucleotides, the CDR3 is TGTGCCAGCAGCTTCGGGACAGGGTCAGCAGATACGCAGTATTTT. V and J are TRBV9 and TRBJ2-3; 9 bases are shared with TRBD1. Germline values: CDR1 SGDLS, CDR2 YYNGEE. The CDR3 contains 15 residues. J gave up 4 bases and V 4 bases, and 7 bases lay outside the gene matches. The full variable domain, its missing parts supplied by reference TRBV9 and TRBJ2-3, is DSGVTQTPKHLITATGQRVTLRCSPRSGDLSVYWYQQSLDQGLQFLIQYYNGEERAKGNILERFSAQQFPDLHSELNLSSLELGDSALYFCASSFGTGSADTQYFGPGTRLTVL.

This sequence joins TRBV6-4 and TRBJ2-1; D might be TRBD2 (5 bases). The CDR3 length is 12 residues. V shed 4 bases and J shed 9 bases, with 10 bases lying between them. In germline, CDR1 is MRHNA, CDR2 SNTAGT. The DNA of the CDR3 is TGTGCCAGCAGTGGCAACAGCGGTGAGCAGTTCTTC. Its protein product is CASSGNSGEQFF.

The chain joins TRBV18 to TRBJ1-1, with no clear D. The length of the CDR3 is 13 residues. Trimming took off 3 bases at V and 4 bases at J, with 9 bases between the two ends. CDR1 and CDR2 from the germline V gene are KGHSH and LQKENI. CDR3 coding DNA: TGTGCCAGCTCACCGTCAGGAAGCACTGAAGCTTTCTTT. Protein: CASSPSGSTEAFF. Based on the CDR3 plus reference TRBV18 and TRBJ1-1, the full variable domain is NAGVMQNPRHLVRRRGQEARLRCSPMKGHSHVYWYRQLPEEGLKFMVYLQKENIIDESGMPKERFSAEFPKEGPSILRIQQVVRGDSAAYFCASSPSGSTEAFFGQGTRLTVV.

The V call is TRBV5-1, the J call TRBJ1-1; possibly TRBD1 for D (5 bases). V gave up 6 bases and J gave up 1 base, with 10 bases separating them. Germline CDR1 reads SGHRS; CDR2 reads YFSETQ. The CDR3 loop spans 13 amino acids. The CDR3 is CASNLGGNTEAFF. Here the CDR3 DNA reads TGCGCCAGCAACCTCGGGGGGAACACTGAAGCTTTCTTT.

This chain uses TRBV19 with TRBJ2-7; possibly TRBD1 for D (6 bases). The germline gives CDR1 LNHDA, CDR2 SQIVND (reference sequence). The CDR3 is 13 amino acids. V was trimmed by 4 bases and J by 7 bases, leaving 14 bases between them. In nucleotides, the CDR3 is TGTGCCAGTAGTAGACAGGCCGATGAGGAGCAGTACTTC. It is translated as CASSRQADEEQYF.

The chain uses TRBV19 and TRBJ2-5, with 12 positions matching TRBD2. This CDR3 comprises 13 residues. Germline lookup yields CDR1 LNHDA and CDR2 SQIVND (reference sequence). J gave up 4 bases and V 8 bases, and 2 bases lay outside the gene matches. The CDR3 coding sequence is TGTGCCAGTCGACTAGCGGGGGTAGAGACCCAGTACTTC. Translated: CASRLAGVETQYF.

J is TRBJ2-5 and V is TRBV4-1; 11 bases map to TRBD2. The CDR3 runs 16 residues. J gave up 4 bases and V 0 bases, and 4 bases lay outside the gene matches. Germline-derived CDR1 and CDR2 are MGHRA and YSYEKL. The CDR3 protein is CASSQDGLAGGETQYF. CDR3 in DNA: TGCGCCAGCAGCCAAGACGGGCTAGCGGGGGGAGAGACCCAGTACTTC.

The rearrangement uses TRBV6-6 and TRBJ1-5; D remains unclear. The CDR3 totals 14 residues. V was trimmed by 5 bases and J by 5 bases, leaving 13 bases between them. Looked up from germline, CDR1 is MNHNY and CDR2 is SVGAGI (reference sequence). The CDR3 spells CASSTDGGYQPQHF. DNA for the CDR3: TGTGCCAGCAGTACGGACGGAGGATATCAGCCCCAGCATTTT.

A single count supports this clone. The chain is built from TRBV5-6 and TRBJ1-5; TRBD1 might be the D (6 bases). Trimming pared 1 base from V and 4 bases from J, leaving 18 bases between. The CDR3 consists of 17 residues. The germline CDR1 and CDR2 sequences are SGHDT and YYEEEE. The CDR3 here is CASSLTLSGTRNQPQHF. The CDR3 DNA reads as TGTGCCAGCAGCTTGACCCTCTCCGGGACAAGAAATCAGCCCCAGCATTTT.

This clone was seen once. The chain combines TRBV10-3 with TRBJ2-1; tentative D call: TRBD2 (6 bases). The germline V gene encodes CDR1 ENHRY and CDR2 SYGVKD. The V end lost 6 bases, the J end lost 8 bases, and 11 bases lay between the germline ends. This CDR3 region has 12 residues. The CDR3 here is CAIRGTGDEQFF. Here the CDR3 DNA reads TGTGCCATCAGAGGGACGGGGGATGAGCAGTTCTTC.